A single T cell receptor (beta chain) is shown here with its context. This CDR3 has 17 residues. V was pared by 0 bases and J by 6 bases, with 18 bases between. Per germline, CDR1 MNHEY and CDR2 SMNVEV (reference sequence). Here immunoSEQ multiplex PCR was the method, and the copy in TCRdb shows in-frame clones only, minus some. Of roughly 550,000 clones listed, about 80% are singletons. This entry comes from a study of shared T cell receptors in the human thymus. The sample was also linked to a second study, of human thymus T cells. That paper notes: In corrective heart surgery, resections were taken, and these provided the thymus tissue. Usage of V and J genes appeared biased in thymic and blood repertoires. Unrelated individuals had highly overlapping thymic repertoires, as reported in related research.

Material: thymocytes. The receptor was isolated from a boy in the first two years of life with a congenital heart defect. The chain combines TRBV27 with TRBJ2-1; tentative D call: TRBD1 (6 bases). This CDR3 is CASSLSGAKPLGNEQFF. The CDR3 DNA is TGTGCCAGCAGTTTATCGGGGGCGAAGCCCCTCGGCAATGAGCAGTTCTTC.